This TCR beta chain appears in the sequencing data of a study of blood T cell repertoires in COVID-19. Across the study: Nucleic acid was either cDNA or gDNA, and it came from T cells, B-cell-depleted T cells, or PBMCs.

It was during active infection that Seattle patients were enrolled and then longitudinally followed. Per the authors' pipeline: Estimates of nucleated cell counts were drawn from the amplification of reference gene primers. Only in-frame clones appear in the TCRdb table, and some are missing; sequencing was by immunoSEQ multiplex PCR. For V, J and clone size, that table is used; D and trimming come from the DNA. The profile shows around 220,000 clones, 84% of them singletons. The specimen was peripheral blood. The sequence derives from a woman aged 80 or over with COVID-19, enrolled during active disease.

As DNA, the CDR3 is TGTGCCAGCAGTGAAATGGCGGGCCTGACAATGAACTCCTACGAGCAGTACTTC. It translates to CASSEMAGLTMNSYEQYF. The chain has TRBV6-1 and TRBJ2-7; tentatively, D is TRBD2 (5 bases). The CDR3 loop spans 18 amino acids. V was pared by 2 bases and J by 0 bases, with 20 bases between. Looked up from germline, CDR1 is MNHNS and CDR2 is SASEGT.